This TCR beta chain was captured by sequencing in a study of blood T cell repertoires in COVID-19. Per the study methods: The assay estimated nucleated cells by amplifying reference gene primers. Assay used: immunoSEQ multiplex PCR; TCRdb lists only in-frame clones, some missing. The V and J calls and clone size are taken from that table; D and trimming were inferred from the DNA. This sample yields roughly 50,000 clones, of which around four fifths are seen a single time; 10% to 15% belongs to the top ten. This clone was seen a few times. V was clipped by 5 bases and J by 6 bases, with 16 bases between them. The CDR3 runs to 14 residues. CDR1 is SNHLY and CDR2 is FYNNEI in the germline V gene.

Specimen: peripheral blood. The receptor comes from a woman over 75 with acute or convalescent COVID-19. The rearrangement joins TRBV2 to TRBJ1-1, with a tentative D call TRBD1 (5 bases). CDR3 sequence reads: CASSTSGGRAEAFF. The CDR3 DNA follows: TGTGCCAGCAGTACCTCGGGGGGTAGAGCTGAAGCTTTCTTT.